A selection of T cell receptor beta chains follows, all from one sample in a study of T cell repertoires in cytomegalovirus infection. A single record per CDR3 protein comes from TCRdb applying MiXCR to the reads. The table has fewer than 1,000,000 distinct CDR3 sequences, approximately 31% seen once. The antigens for these receptors are not known. This sample comprised cultured CD8+ T cells from PBMCs, obtained from culture after CMV antigen stimulation. Source of these receptors: a human donor in good health (CMV status not recorded). Some clones in this sample may be carry-over from other donors' samples. Each CDR3 is given with its conserved first and last residue. D genes are given only for firm matches. Some rows have no size entry. The others give once, few or many, or a class for an expanded clone.

.	TRBV7-8	13	TRBJ2-2	.	TGTGCCAGCAGCTTAGTTATGTCCGGGGAGCTGTTTTTT	CASSLVMSGELFF
TRBD1	TRBV10-3	15	TRBJ1-3	.	TGTGCCATCAGTAAAACAGGGGTACCTGGAAACACCATATATTTT	CAISKTGVPGNTIYF
.	TRBV12-3/TRBV12-4	15	TRBJ2-4	many	TGTGCCAGCAGTTCCAGGGTCTTGGCCAAAAACATTCAGTACTTC	CASSSRVLAKNIQYF
.	TRBV12-3/TRBV12-4	14	TRBJ2-3	.	TGTGCCAGCAGCTATATACCAAGCACAGATACGCAGTATTTT	CASSYIPSTDTQYF
.	TRBV7-9	14	TRBJ1-5	few	TGTGCCAGCAGTCCGGGACGGTACAATCAGCCCCAGCATTTT	CASSPGRYNQPQHF
TRBD1	TRBV6-2/TRBV6-3	14	TRBJ1-2	many	TGTGCCAGCAGTGCGACAGGGGGGGACTATGGCTACACCTTC	CASSATGGDYGYTF
.	TRBV7-2	16	TRBJ2-1	.	TGTGCCAGCAGGAGGAGGGGTGGGGGGCCGAGGAATGAGCAGTTCTTC	CASRRRGGGPRNEQFF
.	TRBV24-1	13	TRBJ2-2	few	TGTGCCACCATTGGTCCGAACACCGGGGAGCTGTTTTTT	CATIGPNTGELFF
.	TRBV28	15	TRBJ2-1	.	TGTGCCAGCACCCTTCGGGACCCTAACAAGAATGAGCAGTTCTTC	CASTLRDPNKNEQFF
.	TRBV27	16	TRBJ2-3	many	TGTGCCAGCAGTTATTCGTGGGCCGGGGGCGCAGATACGCAGTATTTT	CASSYSWAGGADTQYF
TRBD1	TRBV5-5	17	TRBJ1-6	.	TGTGCCAGCAGCGGACAGGGGAAACGGCTGTATGATTCACCCCTCCACTTT	CASSGQGKRLYDSPLHF
.	TRBV4-3	16	TRBJ1-6	few	TGCGCCAGCAGCCAAGTGGGGAGCTCCTATAATTCACCCCTCCACTTT	CASSQVGSSYNSPLHF
TRBD1	TRBV7-2	15	TRBJ1-5	few	TGTGCCAGCACACAAGGACAGGTGATAAATCAGCCCCAGCATTTT	CASTQGQVINQPQHF
TRBD1	TRBV12-5	14	TRBJ1-5	few	TGTGCTAGTGGTATGAGGGACAGCCAGTTGCCCCAGCATTTT	CASGMRDSQLPQHF
TRBD1	TRBV12-3/TRBV12-4	16	TRBJ2-1	many	TGTGCCAGCAGTTCAACCGGGACAGGGGACGACAATGAGCAGTTCTTC	CASSSTGTGDDNEQFF
TRBD1	TRBV7-8	15	TRBJ2-2	many	TGTGCCAGCAGCTGGGACAGCGTAAAAACCGGGGAGCTGTTTTTT	CASSWDSVKTGELFF
TRBD2	TRBV5-5	18	TRBJ2-3	few	TGTGCCAGCAGCGTGGCGGGACTAGCGGGGGGAGCCACAGATACGCAGTATTTT	CASSVAGLAGGATDTQYF
.	TRBV27	13	TRBJ2-1	.	TGTGCCAGCAGACTAGGGGCTGTCAATGAGCAGTTCTTC	CASRLGAVNEQFF
TRBD1	TRBV19	16	TRBJ1-1	.	TGTGCCAGTAGTATAGATGACAGGGAGGTGAACACTGAAGCTTTCTTT	CASSIDDREVNTEAFF
TRBD1	TRBV6-5	17	TRBJ2-5	few	TGTGCCAGCAGTTACCGGGACAGGGGACCCAACCAAGAGACCCAGTACTTC	CASSYRDRGPNQETQYF
.	TRBV7-8	19	TRBJ2-6	many	TGTGCCAGCAGCTTATTTGATTGGCAGAGGACCTCTGGGGCCAACGTCCTGACTTTC	CASSLFDWQRTSGANVLTF
TRBD2	TRBV6-1	14	TRBJ2-1	.	TGTGCCAGCAGTTCGACGGGGGGGTTCAATGAGCAGTTCTTC	CASSSTGGFNEQFF
TRBD1	TRBV19	13	TRBJ2-1	.	TGTGCCAGTAGTGGGGACAGGGCCAATGAGCAGTTCTTC	CASSGDRANEQFF
.	TRBV10-3	13	TRBJ2-7	few	TGTGCCATCAGTGAGTCGCCTATACGGGAGCAGTACTTC	CAISESPIREQYF
.	TRBV7-6	17	TRBJ2-3	.	TGTGCCAGCAGCCCTTCTTTACAGGAGACAAACACAGATACGCAGTATTTT	CASSPSLQETNTDTQYF
.	TRBV4-1	11	TRBJ2-3	.	TGCGCCAGCAGCCACGGGACTCTCCAGTATTTT	CASSHGTLQYF
TRBD2	TRBV12-3/TRBV12-4	15	TRBJ2-5	.	TGTGCCAGCAGTTTAGCTAGCGGGGGGGCAGTGGCCCAGTACTTC	CASSLASGGAVAQYF
TRBD1	TRBV10-3	14	TRBJ2-5	.	TGTGCCATCAACGCAGGGGGTAGAGGAGAGACCCAGTACTTC	CAINAGGRGETQYF
TRBD1	TRBV7-2	14	TRBJ1-2	many	TGTGCCAGCAGCTCATCGGGACAGAACTATGGCTACACCTTC	CASSSSGQNYGYTF
.	TRBV5-6	14	TRBJ2-3	.	TGTGCCAGCAGCTTTAGGGCCTTCACAGATACGCAGTATTTT	CASSFRAFTDTQYF
.	TRBV6-5	15	TRBJ1-2	many	TGTGCCAGCAGTTACTCGAATGGGGAACACTATGGCTACACCTTC	CASSYSNGEHYGYTF
TRBD1	TRBV12-5	14	TRBJ1-1	few	TGTGCAACAGACAGGGGCGTAAAGAACACTGAAGCTTTCTTT	CATDRGVKNTEAFF
.	TRBV6-1	15	TRBJ2-7	.	TGTGCCAGCAGTGGGCCCGGACATACCACCTACGAGCAGTACTTC	CASSGPGHTTYEQYF
.	TRBV6-5	18	TRBJ2-3	.	TGTGCCAGCAGTTACTTTCGGGACGTCCTAGGGGGCACAGATACGCAGTATTTT	CASSYFRDVLGGTDTQYF
.	TRBV10-2	12	TRBJ2-3	.	TGCGCCAGCAGTGAGATAGTAGATACGCAGTATTTT	CASSEIVDTQYF
.	TRBV19	15	TRBJ1-5	once	TGTGCCAGTAGTATGACGGCCTTCGACAATCAGCCCCAGCATTTT	CASSMTAFDNQPQHF
.	TRBV7-8	14	TRBJ2-1	.	TGTGCCAGCAGCCGGTGGGGCGGCTACAATGAGCAGTTCTTC	CASSRWGGYNEQFF
.	TRBV7-2	18	TRBJ1-1	many	TGTGCCAGCAGGCTCAGGCCCCGACACGAAGCCAGTAACACTGAAGCTTTCTTT	CASRLRPRHEASNTEAFF
.	TRBV6-2/TRBV6-3	15	TRBJ1-1	few	TGTGCCAGCATCCAGCCTGGACAGTGGAACACTGAAGCTTTCTTT	CASIQPGQWNTEAFF
TRBD1	TRBV27	17	TRBJ1-6	few	TGTGCCAGCAGTTTAAAACAGGGGGCAACCTATAATTCACCCCTCCACTTT	CASSLKQGATYNSPLHF
.	TRBV29-1	14	TRBJ2-1	.	TGCAGCGTAACCCGGGACACCCCCTACAATGAGCAGTTCTTC	CSVTRDTPYNEQFF
.	TRBV20-1	15	TRBJ1-6	.	TGCAGTGCAATTACCGACTCGATCTATAATTCACCCCTCCACTTT	CSAITDSIYNSPLHF
TRBD1	TRBV28	16	TRBJ2-1	once	TGTGCCAGCATCCTTGACAGGGGGCTTAATGGAAATGAGCAGTTCTTC	CASILDRGLNGNEQFF
.	TRBV27	13	TRBJ2-7	.	TGTGCCAGCAGTTCCCCGGCACACTACGAGCAGTACTTC	CASSSPAHYEQYF
TRBD1	TRBV27	13	TRBJ1-2	.	TGTGCCAGCAGTTCCGACAGGGGACGAGACTACACCTTC	CASSSDRGRDYTF
.	TRBV6-5	13	TRBJ1-1	few	TGTGCCAGCAGTTACGGGCAGGCCAGCGAAGCTTTCTTT	CASSYGQASEAFF
TRBD1	TRBV13	13	TRBJ1-1	.	TGTGCCAGCAGCTCCGTACCGGACAGGGAAGCTTTCTTT	CASSSVPDREAFF
.	TRBV6-5	15	TRBJ1-4	few	TGTGCCAGCAGCCCTCTACCGGGGCTTTACGAAAAACTGTTTTTT	CASSPLPGLYEKLFF
TRBD1	TRBV2	14	TRBJ2-1	.	TGTGCTATCCCGGGACAGGGGTCACGGAATGAGCAGTTCTTC	CAIPGQGSRNEQFF